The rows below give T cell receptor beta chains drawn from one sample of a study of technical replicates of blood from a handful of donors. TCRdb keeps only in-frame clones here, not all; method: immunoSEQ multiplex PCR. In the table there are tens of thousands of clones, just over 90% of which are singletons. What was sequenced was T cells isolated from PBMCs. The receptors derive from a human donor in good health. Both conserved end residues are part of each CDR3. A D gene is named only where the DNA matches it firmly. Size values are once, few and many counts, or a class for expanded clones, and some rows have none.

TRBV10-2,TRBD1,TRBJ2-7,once,TGCGCCAGCAGATGGGACAGGACGAACTCCTACGAGCAGTACTTC,CASRWDRTNSYEQYF
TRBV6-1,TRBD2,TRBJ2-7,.,TGTGCCAGCAGTGGGGACAGGGGGACTAGCGGGAGCTCCTACGAGCAGTACTTC,CASSGDRGTSGSSYEQYF
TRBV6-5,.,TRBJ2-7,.,TGTGCCAGCAGTTACGCTGACAGAGATTACGAGCAGTACTTC,CASSYADRDYEQYF
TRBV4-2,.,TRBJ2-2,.,TGTGCCAGCAGCCAGGGCACGGGAGAGGCCGGGGAGCTGTTTTTT,CASSQGTGEAGELFF
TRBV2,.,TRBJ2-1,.,TGTGCCAGCAGTGATGGTGGGAGCTCCTACAATGAGCAGTTCTTC,CASSDGGSSYNEQFF
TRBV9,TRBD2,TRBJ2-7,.,TGTGCCAGCAGCGTCGGACTAGCGGATTCCTACGAGCAGTACTTC,CASSVGLADSYEQYF
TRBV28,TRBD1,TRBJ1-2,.,TGTGCCAGCAGTTTAGTCCCGGGACAGGGGTGGGTCTATGGCTACACCTTC,CASSLVPGQGWVYGYTF
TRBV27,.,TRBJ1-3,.,TGTGCCAGCAGATCGACAGGAGCAGGAAACACCATATATTTT,CASRSTGAGNTIYF
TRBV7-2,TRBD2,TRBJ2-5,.,TGTGCCAGCAGCCAGACTAGCGGGACGGAGACCCAGTACTTC,CASSQTSGTETQYF
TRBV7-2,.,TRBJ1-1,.,TGTGCCAGCAGCCCGGGACTGCTGAACACTGAAGCTTTCTTT,CASSPGLLNTEAFF
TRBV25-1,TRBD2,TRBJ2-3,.,TGTGCCAGCAGTGAAGCGGGGGGCATACCCCCTTTATATACGCAGTATTTT,CASSEAGGIPPLYTQYF
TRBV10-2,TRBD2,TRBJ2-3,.,TGCGCCAGCAGCCGGACTAGCGGGAAGACAGATACGCAGTATTTT,CASSRTSGKTDTQYF
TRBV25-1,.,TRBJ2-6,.,TGTGCCAGCAGTGAATCCTATGGGGCCAACGTCCTGACTTTC,CASSESYGANVLTF
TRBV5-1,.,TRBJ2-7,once,TGCGCCAGCAGTCCATCGGGGGTTCCCTACGAGCAGTACTTC,CASSPSGVPYEQYF
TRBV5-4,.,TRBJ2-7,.,TGTGCCAGCAGCTTTTATCAAGGGGCCTTCTACGAGCAGTACTTC,CASSFYQGAFYEQYF
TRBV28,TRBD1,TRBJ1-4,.,TGTGCCAGCAGTACGGAGGGGACAGGGACTGAAAAACTGTTTTTT,CASSTEGTGTEKLFF
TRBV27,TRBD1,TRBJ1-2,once,TGTGCCAGCAGCCATTTCCGGGACAGGGATGGCTACACCTTC,CASSHFRDRDGYTF
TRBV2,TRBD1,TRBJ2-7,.,TGTGCCAGCGGGGCCGAGGGACAGGGGGTCCGCTACGAGCAGTACTTC,CASGAEGQGVRYEQYF
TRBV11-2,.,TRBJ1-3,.,TGTGCCAGCAGTTTCGTCGGGGGAAACACCATATATTTT,CASSFVGGNTIYF
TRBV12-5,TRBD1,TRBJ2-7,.,TGTGCTAGTGGTTTCGGGACAGTCACCTACGAGCAGTACTTC,CASGFGTVTYEQYF
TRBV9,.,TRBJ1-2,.,TGTGCCAGCAGCGTAGACTTCAGGGTAGAGGATGGCTACACCTTC,CASSVDFRVEDGYTF
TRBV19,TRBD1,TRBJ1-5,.,TGTGCCAGTAGTAGCAGGACAGGGGGCAATCAGCCCCAGCATTTT,CASSSRTGGNQPQHF
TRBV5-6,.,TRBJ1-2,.,TGTGCCAGCAGCCGGGGGGGGTTTGGGGGCTACACCTTC,CASSRGGFGGYTF
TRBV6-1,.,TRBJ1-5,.,TGTGCCAGCAGTACCCACAGAAATCAGCCCCAGCATTTT,CASSTHRNQPQHF
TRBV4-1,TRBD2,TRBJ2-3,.,TGCGCCAGCAGCCAAGGGCTAGCGGGAATCACAGATACGCAGTATTTT,CASSQGLAGITDTQYF
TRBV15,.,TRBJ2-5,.,TGTGCCACCAGCAATAGACAAGAGACCCAGTACTTC,CATSNRQETQYF
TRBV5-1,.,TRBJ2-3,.,TGCGCCAGCAGCTTGAGCGGTTACTCCACAGATACGCAGTATTTT,CASSLSGYSTDTQYF
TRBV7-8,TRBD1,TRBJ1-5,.,TGTGCCAGCAGCCCTCAAGGACAGGACTATAGCAATCAGCCCCAGCATTTT,CASSPQGQDYSNQPQHF
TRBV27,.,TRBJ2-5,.,TGTGCCAGCAGTGCGGGGCGGGATGGATCGGAGACCCAGTACTTC,CASSAGRDGSETQYF
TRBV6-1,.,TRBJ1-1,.,TGTGCCAGCGTTCACATAACGGAGGCTTTCTTT,CASVHITEAFF
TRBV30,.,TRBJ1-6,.,TGCGCCTGGAGGACTTTAGATTCACCCCTCCACTTT,CAWRTLDSPLHF
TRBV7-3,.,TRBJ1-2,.,TGTGCCAGCAGCCCCGGACAGCGGCACTATGGCTACACCTTC,CASSPGQRHYGYTF
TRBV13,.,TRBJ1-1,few,TGTGCCAGCAGCTTAGTTGGGGGGGAAGCTTTCTTT,CASSLVGGEAFF
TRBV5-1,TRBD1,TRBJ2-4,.,TGCGCCAGCAGCTCGGATCCGGGACAGGGGGCTTGGGGAAACATTCAGTACTTC,CASSSDPGQGAWGNIQYF
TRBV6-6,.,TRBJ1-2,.,TGTGCCAGCAGTTCATCTTCGGGTTACGGCTACACCTTC,CASSSSSGYGYTF
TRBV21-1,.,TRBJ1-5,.,TGTGCCAGCAGCAAAGTATGCCGCGCGTATAGCAATCAGCCCCAGCATTTT,CASSKVCRAYSNQPQHF
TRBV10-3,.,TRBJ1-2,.,TGTGCCATCAGTGACAGGGGAGTCGGCTACACCTTC,CAISDRGVGYTF